The rows below give T cell receptor beta chains drawn from one sample of a study of STAT5B mutations in CD4+ large granular lymphocyte leukemia. TCRdb's table, derived via immunoSEQ multiplex PCR, lists solely in-frame clones and lacks some. This sample has tens of thousands of clones, with approximately 90% found just once. The specimen sequenced was CD4+ T cells from blood buffy coats. All receptors come from a human donor in good health. The CDR3 runs from the conserved cysteine through the conserved F or W. A D gene is named only where the DNA matches it firmly. Not every row has a clone size; where given, it reads once, few, many or a size class.

j_call d_call clone_size v_call cdr3_nt cdr3_aa
TRBJ1-1 NA NA TRBV7-2 TGTGCCAGCAGCTTGGCACACCCGAACACTGAAGCTTTCTTT CASSLAHPNTEAFF
TRBJ1-1 NA once TRBV7-2 TGTGCCAGCCACGCCGCGGGGCTAGCTGAAGCTTTCTTT CASHAAGLAEAFF
TRBJ1-5 TRBD1 NA TRBV2 TGTGCCAGCAGTGGACAGGGGGCGGGGGCCGATCAGCCCCAGCATTTT CASSGQGAGADQPQHF
TRBJ1-4 TRBD1 NA TRBV5-6 TGTGCCAGCAGCATGACAGGGGCAACTAATGAAAAACTGTTTTTT CASSMTGATNEKLFF
TRBJ1-3 NA NA TRBV19 TGTGCCAGTAGTATGGCTGGGTCTGGAAACACCATATATTTT CASSMAGSGNTIYF
TRBJ1-5 NA few TRBV21-1 TGTGCCAGCAGAAGGGGAACGGGTAAGAGCAATCAGCCCCAGCATTTT CASRRGTGKSNQPQHF
TRBJ2-1 NA NA TRBV15 TGTGCCACCAGCAAAGAAGACACCTACAATGAGCAGTTCTTC CATSKEDTYNEQFF
TRBJ2-2 NA NA TRBV29-1 TGCAGCGTTGAACGCAGGGCTGGCGGGGAGCTGTTTTTT CSVERRAGGELFF
TRBJ2-7 TRBD2 NA TRBV7-8 TGTGCCAGCAGGCTGACTAGCGGGAGCTCCTACGAGCAGTACTTC CASRLTSGSSYEQYF
TRBJ2-1 TRBD2 once TRBV29-1 TGCAGCGTTGAACCCAAGGGGACTAGGGTACGGAATGAGCAGTTCTTC CSVEPKGTRVRNEQFF
TRBJ2-7 NA once TRBV6-6 TGTGCCAGCAGCCAGAAACCCGAGCAGTACTTC CASSQKPEQYF
TRBJ1-4 NA NA TRBV28 TGTGCCAGCAGTATTAATGAAAAACTGTTTTTT CASSINEKLFF
TRBJ2-6 TRBD2 NA TRBV4-2 TGTGCCAGCAGCCAAGGGACTAGCGGGAGTAGTGGGGCCAACGTCCTGACTTTC CASSQGTSGSSGANVLTF
TRBJ1-1 NA NA TRBV18 TGTGCCAGCTCACCCATGCCGGGATCAGGGAACACTGAAGCTTTCTTT CASSPMPGSGNTEAFF
TRBJ2-2 NA NA TRBV18 TGTGCCAGCTCACTCGGACAAATCACCGGGGAGCTGTTTTTT CASSLGQITGELFF
TRBJ1-5 NA NA TRBV5-6 TGTGCCAGCAGCTTGGGGCAGGGGTATCAGCCCCAGCATTTT CASSLGQGYQPQHF
TRBJ1-6 TRBD1 NA TRBV6-6 TGTGCCAGCAGTTACCACCCGACAGGGTCGAACTCACCCCTCCACTTT CASSYHPTGSNSPLHF
TRBJ2-1 NA NA TRBV7-2 TGTGCCAGCAGCCCAGGCCGTGATGAGCAGTTCTTC CASSPGRDEQFF
TRBJ1-1 NA NA TRBV6-5 TGTGCCAGCAGTCGGACACAGAACACTGAAGCTTTCTTT CASSRTQNTEAFF
TRBJ2-6 TRBD2 NA TRBV4-3 TGCGCCAGCAGCCAAGAAGCGGGGTACTCTGGGGCCAACGTCCTGACTTTC CASSQEAGYSGANVLTF
TRBJ2-4 NA NA TRBV5-1 TGCGCCAGCAGCCCGCCGGAGGAGGCCAAAAACATTCAGTACTTC CASSPPEEAKNIQYF
TRBJ2-5 TRBD1 NA TRBV6-5 TGTGCCAGCAGCCTCGACAGGGCAAGGGAGACCCAGTACTTC CASSLDRARETQYF
TRBJ2-7 NA NA TRBV7-9 TGTGCCAGCAGCTTAGTAGGTAGGGGCGGAAGGAACGAGCAGTACTTC CASSLVGRGGRNEQYF
TRBJ1-4 NA NA TRBV19 TGTGCCACCGAGACAGGTGGTGAAAAACTGTTTTTT CATETGGEKLFF
TRBJ2-1 TRBD2 once TRBV6-4 TGTGCCAGCAGTGGACTAGCGGGTTCTGAGCAGTTCTTC CASSGLAGSEQFF
TRBJ2-1 TRBD2 NA TRBV5-1 TGCGCCAGCAGCCTAGCGGGAGGGACAAGTTATGAGCAGTTCTTC CASSLAGGTSYEQFF
TRBJ2-1 NA NA TRBV18 TGTGCCAGCTCACGACAGACGGGAATACTCAATGAGCAGTTCTTC CASSRQTGILNEQFF
TRBJ2-3 TRBD2 once TRBV9 TGTGCCAGCAGCGTAGCTAGCGGGAGGGCAGATACGCAGTATTTT CASSVASGRADTQYF
TRBJ1-5 NA few TRBV7-2 TGTGCCAGCAGCCCGGACGAGCTGCAGCCCCAGCATTTT CASSPDELQPQHF
TRBJ2-2 NA NA TRBV9 TGTGCCAGCAGCTTCGGACAAGCCAACACCGGGGAGCTGTTTTTT CASSFGQANTGELFF
TRBJ2-2 TRBD1 NA TRBV4-2 TGTGCCAGCAGCCTGGGACAGGGGGACACCGGGGAGCTGTTTTTT CASSLGQGDTGELFF
TRBJ2-1 NA NA TRBV4-3 TGCGCCAGCAGCCTCCAAACCGCTGGGGAGCAGTTCTTC CASSLQTAGEQFF
TRBJ2-5 TRBD2 NA TRBV7-2 TGTGCCAGCAGCCCCAGGGTTTCTAGCGGAGAGACCCAGTACTTC CASSPRVSSGETQYF
TRBJ2-7 TRBD2 NA TRBV19 TGTGCCAGTAGTACCGGTGCTAGCGGGAGTAGGGAGCAGTACTTC CASSTGASGSREQYF
TRBJ2-5 TRBD1 once TRBV5-1 TGCGCCAGCAGTTCGGGACAGGGAGGATGGGAGACCCAGTACTTC CASSSGQGGWETQYF
TRBJ1-2 NA few TRBV15 TGTGCCACCAGCAAGGGAACAAACCTCTATGGCTACACCTTC CATSKGTNLYGYTF
TRBJ1-4 TRBD1 NA TRBV2 TGTGCCAGCAGTGAGGGACGACAGGGAGAAAAACTGTTTTTT CASSEGRQGEKLFF
TRBJ1-5 NA NA TRBV28 TGTGCCAGCAGTCCTCCCCGTCAGCCCCAGCATTTT CASSPPRQPQHF
TRBJ2-5 NA NA TRBV28 TGTGCCAGCAGTTTCATGGAGGGAGAGACCCAGTACTTC CASSFMEGETQYF
TRBJ2-1 NA NA TRBV7-8 TGTGCCAGCAGCTTAGGGGGGGCATCCATATCCTACAATGAGCAGTTCTTC CASSLGGASISYNEQFF
TRBJ1-4 TRBD1 NA TRBV4-2 TGTGCCAGCAGCCAAGATTTAGTGGGACAGCAAAATGAAAAACTGTTTTTT CASSQDLVGQQNEKLFF
TRBJ2-7 NA NA TRBV11-2 TGTGCCAGCAGCTCCAGGGGTTACGAGCAGTACTTC CASSSRGYEQYF
TRBJ2-1 NA NA TRBV7-7 TGTGCTAGCAGCTTAAATGGGGGACTCTCCTACAATGAGCAGTTCTTC CASSLNGGLSYNEQFF
TRBJ2-6 NA NA TRBV7-2 TGTGCCAGCAGCAGAATGTCGACCGTCCCTGGGGCCAACGTCCTGACTTTC CASSRMSTVPGANVLTF
TRBJ1-1 TRBD1 NA TRBV6-5 TGTGCCAGCAGTCTGCACAGGGGGAACACTGAAGCTTTCTTT CASSLHRGNTEAFF
TRBJ1-2 NA NA TRBV20-1 TGCAGTGCGCGATTTTATGGCTACACCTTC CSARFYGYTF
TRBJ2-7 NA NA TRBV6-5 TGTGCCAGCAGTTACTCGATACACAGGGACTACGAGCAGTACTTC CASSYSIHRDYEQYF
TRBJ2-2 TRBD2 NA TRBV10-1 TGCGCCAGCAGTGAACAACTAGCGGGAGCGGACGGGGAGCTGTTTTTT CASSEQLAGADGELFF
TRBJ1-4 NA NA TRBV9 TGTGCCAGCAGCGTAGGTGGGTACCCGGGCGAAAAACTGTTTTTT CASSVGGYPGEKLFF
TRBJ1-4 TRBD1 NA TRBV29-1 TGCAGCGTCTCGGACAGGGAGTTTGAAAAACTGTTTTTT CSVSDREFEKLFF
TRBJ2-1 TRBD2 NA TRBV7-8 TGTGCCAGCAGCTCCCGCCCTAGCGGGAATGAGCAGTTCTTC CASSSRPSGNEQFF
TRBJ2-1 TRBD2 NA TRBV28 TGTGCCAGCAATAAGGGACTAGCGGGAGGAGGTTACAATGAGCAGTTCTTC CASNKGLAGGGYNEQFF
TRBJ2-1 NA NA TRBV10-3 TGTGCCATCAGTGAGTTGGGAGCGAACAATGAGCAGTTCTTC CAISELGANNEQFF
TRBJ2-2 NA NA TRBV7-9 TGTGCCAGCAGCCTAAACACCGGGGAGCTGTTTTTT CASSLNTGELFF
TRBJ2-1 NA NA TRBV4-3 TGCGCCAGCAGCCAAGATCGAGCGCACTACAATGAGCAGTTCTTC CASSQDRAHYNEQFF
TRBJ1-2 TRBD1 NA TRBV18 TGTGCCAGCTCACCCGGGGACAGCAGTATCTATGGCTACACCTTC CASSPGDSSIYGYTF
TRBJ1-1 NA NA TRBV6-1 TGTGCCAGCTCGAAACAGGACAGTAGAACTGAAGCTTTCTTT CASSKQDSRTEAFF
TRBJ2-3 NA NA TRBV28 TGTGCCAGCAGTTGGGCAGGGGTCACAGATACGCAGTATTTT CASSWAGVTDTQYF
TRBJ1-6 NA NA TRBV10-3 TGTGCCATCAGTGCCGGGACCCGGGCGCAAATGGGGTCACCCCTCCACTTT CAISAGTRAQMGSPLHF